Listed below are T cell receptor delta chains from one sample, sequenced in a study of Vδ1+ human thymocytes. TCRdb ran CATT on the multiplex PCR reads. This table holds roughly 76,000 delta-chain clones, approximately 37% found once. Material: Vdelta1+ gamma-delta thymocytes from the thymus. The receptors originated from a boy younger than two who had congenital heart surgery. CDR3s include the opening cysteine and the closing phenylalanine or tryptophan. The D gene is left open where the match is weak. Some rows have no size entry. The others give once, few or many, or a class for an expanded clone.

>NA|NA|TRDJ1|TRDV1
TGTGCTCTTGGGGAACTAAGTAGGCCTTCCTCCGGAAGGGTCTGGGGATACACCGATAAACTCATCTTT
CALGELSRPSSGRVWGYTDKLIF
>NA|NA|TRDJ1|TRDV1
TGTGCTCTTGGGACCTCCTTTTCCCGCCCCTGGAGGGACCCTATGTACACCGATAAACTCATCTTT
CALGTSFSRPWRDPMYTDKLIF
>few|TRDD3|TRDJ1|TRDV2
TGTGCCTGTGACAAGGACTGGGGGGAATACACCGATAAACTCATCTTT
CACDKDWGEYTDKLIF
>NA|TRDD3|TRDJ1|TRDV3
TGTGCCTTTACCACGGCCTCCTACTGGGGGATTGTGCTCATCTTT
CAFTTASYWGIVLIF
>few|TRDD2|TRDJ1|TRDV1
TGTGCTCTTGGGGAAGGAACTTCCTACGACCAGTACTGCTCTGTCACCGATAAACTCATCTTT
CALGEGTSYDQYCSVTDKLIF
>NA|TRDD3|TRDJ1|TRDV1
TGTGCTCTTGGGGGACTGGGGGATGGTGACACCGATAAACTCATCTTT
CALGGLGDGDTDKLIF
>NA|NA|TRDJ1|TRDV1
TGTGCTCTTGGGGAATCCATTCTCTACGTACTGTACACCGATAAACTCATCTTT
CALGESILYVLYTDKLIF
>medium-sized|NA|TRDJ1|TRDV2
TGTGCCTGTGACACCGAGGGCTACGGTAAACTCATCTTT
CACDTEGYGKLIF
>few|TRDD3|TRDJ1|TRDV1
TGTGCTCTTGGGGAACGGTTTGACTCCTGGGGGATACGCGGCGATAAACTCATCTTT
CALGERFDSWGIRGDKLIF
>NA|NA|TRDJ1|TRDV1
TGTGCTCTTGGGGAAGGCCTCCCCTTAAGTCCCACCGATAAACTCATCTTT
CALGEGLPLSPTDKLIF
>NA|TRDD2|TRDJ1|TRDV1
TGTGCTCTTGGGGAACCAGGGCTCCTAAAGAAAAACTTCCTACTTGTCTGGCCGCGGCCCGATAAACTCATCTTT
CALGEPGLLKKNFLLVWPRPDKLIF
>NA|NA|TRDJ1|TRDV1
TGTGCTCTTGGGGAACTAGTGAGAGGTAGAGTTTTGGCGTACACCGATAAACTCATCTTT
CALGELVRGRVLAYTDKLIF
>NA|TRDD3|TRDJ1|TRDV1
TGTGCTCTTGGGGAACTAGGAGGCCTACTGGGGATGGGACTCATCTTT
CALGELGGLLGMGLIF
>NA|NA|TRDJ1|TRDV1
TGTGCTCTTGGGGAACGTGAGGCGTGTTCCTACGGTGGGGGATGCTCCGTGCACCGATGCGGACTCATCTTT
CALGEREACSYGGGCSVHRCGLIF
>NA|TRDD3|TRDJ1|TRDV1
TGTGCTCTTGGGGCCTACCAGCAGACTGGGGGATACGACCCGTACACCGATAAACTCATCTTT
CALGAYQQTGGYDPYTDKLIF
>few|TRDD3|TRDJ3|TRDV2
TGTGCCTGTGACCCAATCACTGGGGGATCTCGCTGGGACACCCGACAGATGTTTTTC
CACDPITGGSRWDTRQMFF
>few|NA|TRDJ1|TRDV1
TGTGCTCTTGGGGAACTTAACCCCCTTCCTACGACCTACTGGGGGGCCACCGATAAACTCATCTTT
CALGELNPLPTTYWGATDKLIF
>NA|NA|TRDJ1|TRDV1
TGTGCTCTTGGGGAACAGTGCATATGGGGATACACCGATAAACTCATCTTT
CALGEQCIWGYTDKLIF
>few|NA|TRDJ1|TRDV1
TGTGCTCTTGGGGGATCCATAATCCCTAAACTCATCTTT
CALGGSIIPKLIF
>NA|TRDD3|TRDJ1|TRDV1
TGTGCTCTTGGGGACCCTCAACGGGGAAGGTCGTACTGGGGGATACGGAGCCGGGGGTCAACCGATAAACTCATCTTT
CALGDPQRGRSYWGIRSRGSTDKLIF
>few|TRDD3|TRDJ1|TRDV1
TGTGCTCTTGGGGAAACGGCCCTACGGTCACAACTGGGGTTGATACCGTACACCGATAAACTCATCTTT
CALGETALRSQLGLIPYTDKLIF
>NA|TRDD3|TRDJ1|TRDV1
TGTGCTCTTGGGGAACGGGGCCCCCTGCTGGGGGATACTGGCACCGATAACCTCATCTTT
CALGERGPLLGDTGTDNLIF
>NA|TRDD3|TRDJ1|TRDV3
TGTGCCTTCCTGCCTACTCCCGCCTTACTGGGGGAGCCGTACACCGATAAACTCATCTTT
CAFLPTPALLGEPYTDKLIF
>few|TRDD3|TRDJ1|TRDV1
TGTGCTCTTGGGGAGGGGGTCTACTTTACTGGGGGATACACCGATAAACTCATCTTT
CALGEGVYFTGGYTDKLIF
>NA|NA|TRDJ1|TRDV1
TGTGCTCTTGGGTCGCCCCCCTCCCAGGACATCTCAGGATGGAAATACGATAAACTCATCTTT
CALGSPPSQDISGWKYDKLIF
>NA|TRDD3|TRDJ1|TRDV1
TGTGCTCTTGGGGAACTCGGGGGAACGTGGGGGATACGCGGGCCCGATAAACTCATCTTT
CALGELGGTWGIRGPDKLIF
>NA|TRDD3|TRDJ1|TRDV1
TGTGCTCTTGGGGGCTTATCACAACTGGGGGATACGGGCTCGTACACCGATAAACTCATCTTT
CALGGLSQLGDTGSYTDKLIF
>few|TRDD3|TRDJ3|TRDV3
TGTGCCTTTCCCCGGGGGATACGTCCCTGGGACACCCGACAGATGTTTTTC
CAFPRGIRPWDTRQMFF
>NA|TRDD3|TRDJ2|TRDV1
TGTGCTCTTGGGGTCCTCGTTCCGAAGAACCTACTGGGGGTCCGTATGACAGCACAACTCTTCTTT
CALGVLVPKNLLGVRMTAQLFF
>NA|NA|TRDJ1|TRDV1
TGTGCTCTTGGGGAACCCTACCCGGTGTCCCTTAACACCGATAAACTCATCTTT
CALGEPYPVSLNTDKLIF
>few|TRDD3|TRDJ1|TRDV1
TGTGCTCTTGGGGATCTCCCCTCTCGGGGGATACCGGCCGATAAACTCATCTTT
CALGDLPSRGIPADKLIF
>few|NA|TRDJ1|TRDV1
TGTGCTCTTGGGGAATTTTATCTGTTAAGGATGTCTATGCAGGGGGACCCCCTCAAATGGACCGATAAACTCATCTTT
CALGEFYLLRMSMQGDPLKWTDKLIF
>NA|NA|TRDJ1|TRDV1
TGTGCTCTTGGGGAACCTTACGGGGGGGCCGATAAACTCATCTTT
CALGEPYGGADKLIF
>few|TRDD3|TRDJ1|TRDV1
TGTGCTCTTGGGGAACCCACTGGGGGATACTCATACACCGATAAACTCATCTTT
CALGEPTGGYSYTDKLIF
>few|NA|TRDJ1|TRDV2
TGTGCCTGTGACACCCTGGTAGAGTACACCGATAAACTCATCTTT
CACDTLVEYTDKLIF
>NA|TRDD2|TRDJ1|TRDV1
TGTGCTCTTGGGGCCTACCTTCCTACGCCCAAAATCACCGATAAACTCATCTTT
CALGAYLPTPKITDKLIF
>few|TRDD3|TRDJ1|TRDV1
TGTGCTCTTGGGGAACGGTCCTATCCCAGGGGTTACTGGGGGAAACACACCGATAAACTCATCTTT
CALGERSYPRGYWGKHTDKLIF
>few|TRDD2|TRDJ1|TRDV1
TGTGCTCTTGGGGAGTCTTCCTACCCGGGAACACACGGTAAACTCATCTTT
CALGESSYPGTHGKLIF